This T cell receptor (beta chain) was retrieved from a study of blood T cell repertoires in COVID-19. CDR1 MNHEY and CDR2 SVGAGI come from the germline V gene. V gave up 2 bases and J gave up 3 bases, with 11 bases separating them. The CDR3 runs to 14 residues. Sequencing was performed with immunoSEQ multiplex PCR; in TCRdb, only in-frame clones are kept and a portion is missing. The sample shows fewer than 150,000 clones, around 84% of them seen only once. The gene calls are TRBV6-5 and TRBJ2-7; perhaps TRBD2 as D (6 bases). This TCR was sampled from a human donor in a cohort sampled during active COVID-19. Material for sequencing was peripheral blood. The CDR3 region is CASSYRKEGYEQYF. CDR3 sequence (DNA): TGTGCCAGCAGTTACAGGAAGGAGGGCTACGAGCAGTACTTC.